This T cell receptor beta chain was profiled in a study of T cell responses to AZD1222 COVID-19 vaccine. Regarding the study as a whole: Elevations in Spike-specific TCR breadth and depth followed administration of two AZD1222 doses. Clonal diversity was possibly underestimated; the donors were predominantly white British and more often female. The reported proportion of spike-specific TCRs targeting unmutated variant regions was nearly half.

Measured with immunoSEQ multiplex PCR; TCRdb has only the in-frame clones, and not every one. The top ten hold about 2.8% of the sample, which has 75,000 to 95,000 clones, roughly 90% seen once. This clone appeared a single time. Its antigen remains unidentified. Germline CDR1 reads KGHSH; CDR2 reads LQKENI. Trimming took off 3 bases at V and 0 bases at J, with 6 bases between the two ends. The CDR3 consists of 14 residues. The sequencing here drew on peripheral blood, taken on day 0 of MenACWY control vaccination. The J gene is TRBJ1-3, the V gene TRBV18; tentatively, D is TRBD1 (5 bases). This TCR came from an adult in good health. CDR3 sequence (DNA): TGTGCCAGCTCACCGGGGCACTCTGGAAACACCATATATTTT. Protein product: CASSPGHSGNTIYF.